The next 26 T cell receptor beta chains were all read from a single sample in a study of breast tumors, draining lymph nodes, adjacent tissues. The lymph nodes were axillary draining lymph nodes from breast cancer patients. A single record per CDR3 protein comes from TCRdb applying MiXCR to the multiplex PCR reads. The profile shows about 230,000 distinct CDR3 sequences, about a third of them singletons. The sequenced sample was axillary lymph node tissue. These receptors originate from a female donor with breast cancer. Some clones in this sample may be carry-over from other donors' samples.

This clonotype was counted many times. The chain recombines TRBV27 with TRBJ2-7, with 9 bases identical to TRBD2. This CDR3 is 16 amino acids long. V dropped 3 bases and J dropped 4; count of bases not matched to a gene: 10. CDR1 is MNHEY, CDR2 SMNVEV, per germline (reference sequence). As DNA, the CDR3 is TGTGCCAGCAGTTTGTCGACAGGACTAGCGTGGTACGAGCAGTACTTC. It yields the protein CASSLSTGLAWYEQYF.

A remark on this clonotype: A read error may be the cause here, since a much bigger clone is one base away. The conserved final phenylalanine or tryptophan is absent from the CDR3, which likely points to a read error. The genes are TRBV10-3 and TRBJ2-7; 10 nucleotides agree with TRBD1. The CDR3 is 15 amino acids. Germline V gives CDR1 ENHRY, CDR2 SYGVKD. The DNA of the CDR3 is TGTGCCAGCAGTGACTCCGGGACAGGGGTCTACGAGCAGTACTCC. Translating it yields CASSDSGTGVYEQYS.

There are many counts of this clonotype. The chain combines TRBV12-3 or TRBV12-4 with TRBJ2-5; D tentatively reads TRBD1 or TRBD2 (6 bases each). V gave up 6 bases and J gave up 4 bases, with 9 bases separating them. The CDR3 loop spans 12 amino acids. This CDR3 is CASRGGGETQYF. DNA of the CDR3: TGTGCCAGCAGAGGGGGAGGAGAGACCCAGTACTTC.

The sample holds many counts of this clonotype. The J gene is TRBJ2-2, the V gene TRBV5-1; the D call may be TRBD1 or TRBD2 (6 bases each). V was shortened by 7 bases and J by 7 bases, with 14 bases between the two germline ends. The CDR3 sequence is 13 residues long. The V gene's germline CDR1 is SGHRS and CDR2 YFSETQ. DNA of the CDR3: TGCGCCAGCTCCGCAGGGGAGGTCGGGGAGCTGTTTTTT. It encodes CASSAGEVGELFF.

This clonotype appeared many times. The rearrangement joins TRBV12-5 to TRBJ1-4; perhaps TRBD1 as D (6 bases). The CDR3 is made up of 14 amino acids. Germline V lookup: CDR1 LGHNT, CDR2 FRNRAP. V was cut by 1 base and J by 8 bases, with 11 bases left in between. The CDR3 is CASGLGTRGEKLFF. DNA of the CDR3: TGTGCTAGTGGTTTGGGGACTAGGGGGGAAAAACTGTTTTTT.

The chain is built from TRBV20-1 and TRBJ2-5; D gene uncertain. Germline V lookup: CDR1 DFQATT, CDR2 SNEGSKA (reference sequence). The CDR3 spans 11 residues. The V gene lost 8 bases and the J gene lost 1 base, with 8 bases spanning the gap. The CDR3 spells CSPNSQETQYF. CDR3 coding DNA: TGCAGTCCGAATTCCCAAGAGACCCAGTACTTC.

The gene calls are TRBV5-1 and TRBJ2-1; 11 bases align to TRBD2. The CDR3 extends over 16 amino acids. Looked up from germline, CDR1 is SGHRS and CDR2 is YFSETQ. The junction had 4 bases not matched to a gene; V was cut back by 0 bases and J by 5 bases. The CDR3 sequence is CASSLASGLADNEQFF. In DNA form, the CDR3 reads TGCGCCAGCAGCTTGGCCTCGGGACTAGCGGACAATGAGCAGTTCTTC.

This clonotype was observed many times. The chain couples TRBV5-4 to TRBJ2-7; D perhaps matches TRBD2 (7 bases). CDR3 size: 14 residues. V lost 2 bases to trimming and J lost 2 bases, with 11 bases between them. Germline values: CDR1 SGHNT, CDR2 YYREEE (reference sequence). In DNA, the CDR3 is TGTGCCAGCAGCTTCGGGGGGCTTCCCTACGAGCAGTACTTC. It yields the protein CASSFGGLPYEQYF.

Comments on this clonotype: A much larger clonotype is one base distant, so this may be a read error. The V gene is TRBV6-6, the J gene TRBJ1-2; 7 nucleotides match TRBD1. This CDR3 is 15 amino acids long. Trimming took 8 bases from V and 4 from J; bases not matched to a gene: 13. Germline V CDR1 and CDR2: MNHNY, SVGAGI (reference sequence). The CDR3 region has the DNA TGTGCCAGCTCCCAGGGGGACAGAACTTTCTATGGCTACACCTTC. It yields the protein CASSQGDRTFYGYTF.

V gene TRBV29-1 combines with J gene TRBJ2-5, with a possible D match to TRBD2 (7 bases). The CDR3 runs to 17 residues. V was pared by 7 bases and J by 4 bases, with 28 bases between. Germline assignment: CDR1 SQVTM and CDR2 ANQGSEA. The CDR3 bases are TGCAGCGCTCCCTTGGCGGGGGCCCAGGTCCGGGGAGAGACCCAGTACTTC. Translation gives CSAPLAGAQVRGETQYF. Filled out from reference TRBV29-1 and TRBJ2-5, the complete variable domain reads SAVISQKPSRDICQRGTSLTIQCQVDSQVTMMFWYRQQPGQSLTLIATANQGSEATYESGFVIDKFPISRPNLTFSTLTVSNMSPEDSSIYLCSAPLAGAQVRGETQYFGPGTRLLVL.

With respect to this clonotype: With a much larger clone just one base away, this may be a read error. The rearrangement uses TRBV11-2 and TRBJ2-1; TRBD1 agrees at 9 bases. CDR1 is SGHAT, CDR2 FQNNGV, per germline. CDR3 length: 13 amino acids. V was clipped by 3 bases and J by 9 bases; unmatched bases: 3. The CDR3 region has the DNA TGTGCCAGCAGCTTCACAGGGGGCACTGAGCAGTTCTTC. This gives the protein CASSFTGGTEQFF.

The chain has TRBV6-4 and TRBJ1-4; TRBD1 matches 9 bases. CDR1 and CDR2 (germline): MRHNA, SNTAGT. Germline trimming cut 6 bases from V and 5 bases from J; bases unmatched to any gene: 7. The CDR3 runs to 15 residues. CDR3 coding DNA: TGTGCCAGCAGACCCGACAGGGGGGGAAATGAAAAACTGTTTTTT. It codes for CASRPDRGGNEKLFF.

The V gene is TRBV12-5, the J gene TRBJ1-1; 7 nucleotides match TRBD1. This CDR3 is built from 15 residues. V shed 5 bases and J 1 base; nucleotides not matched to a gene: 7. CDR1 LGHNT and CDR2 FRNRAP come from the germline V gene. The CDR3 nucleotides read TGTGCTAGTGGTCCTAGTGGGACAGCGAACACTGAAGCTTTCTTT. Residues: CASGPSGTANTEAFF.

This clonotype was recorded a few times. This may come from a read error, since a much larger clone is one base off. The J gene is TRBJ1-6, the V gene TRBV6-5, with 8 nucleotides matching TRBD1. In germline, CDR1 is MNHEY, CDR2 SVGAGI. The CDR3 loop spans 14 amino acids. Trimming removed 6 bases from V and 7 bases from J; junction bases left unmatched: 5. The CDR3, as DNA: TGTGCCAGCAGACGACAGGGGTCGAATTCACCCCTCCACTTT. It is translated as CASRRQGSNSPLHF.

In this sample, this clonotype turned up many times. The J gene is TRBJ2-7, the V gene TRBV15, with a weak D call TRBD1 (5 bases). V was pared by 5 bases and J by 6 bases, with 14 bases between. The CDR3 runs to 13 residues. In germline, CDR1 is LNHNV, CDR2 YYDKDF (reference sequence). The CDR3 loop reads CATSAHGAAEQYF. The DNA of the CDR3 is TGTGCCACCAGCGCCCATGGGGCAGCCGAGCAGTACTTC.

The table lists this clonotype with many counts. CDR3 in amino acids: CASSEFKSGGETQYF. The CDR3 nucleotides are TGTGCCAGCAGTGAATTTAAGTCTGGGGGAGAGACCCAGTACTTC. The chain combines TRBV25-1 with TRBJ2-5, with D perhaps matching TRBD1 or TRBD2 (5 bases each). V lost 1 base and J 4 bases, leaving 13 bases between the germline ends. Germline CDR1 MGHDK, CDR2 SYGVNS. CDR3 size: 15 residues.

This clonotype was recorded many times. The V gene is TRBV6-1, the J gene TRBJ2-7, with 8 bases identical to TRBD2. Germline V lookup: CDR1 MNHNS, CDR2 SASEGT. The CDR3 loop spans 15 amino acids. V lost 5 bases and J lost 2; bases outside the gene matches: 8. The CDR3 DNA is TGTGCCAGCAGTCCTAGGGTAGCGGGGCCCTACGAGCAGTACTTC. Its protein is CASSPRVAGPYEQYF.

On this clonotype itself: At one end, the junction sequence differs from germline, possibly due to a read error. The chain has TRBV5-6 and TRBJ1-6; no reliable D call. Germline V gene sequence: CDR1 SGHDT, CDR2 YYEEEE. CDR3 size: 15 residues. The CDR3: CASSTGQALNSPLRF. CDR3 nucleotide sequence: TGTGCCAGCAGCACCGGGCAGGCGTTGAATTCACCCCTCCGCTTT.

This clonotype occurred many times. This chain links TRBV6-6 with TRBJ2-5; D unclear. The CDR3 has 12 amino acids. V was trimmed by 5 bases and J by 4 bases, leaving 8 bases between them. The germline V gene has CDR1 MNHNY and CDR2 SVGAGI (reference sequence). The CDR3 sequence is CASSHPPETQYF. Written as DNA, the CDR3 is TGTGCCAGCAGTCACCCCCCAGAGACCCAGTACTTC.

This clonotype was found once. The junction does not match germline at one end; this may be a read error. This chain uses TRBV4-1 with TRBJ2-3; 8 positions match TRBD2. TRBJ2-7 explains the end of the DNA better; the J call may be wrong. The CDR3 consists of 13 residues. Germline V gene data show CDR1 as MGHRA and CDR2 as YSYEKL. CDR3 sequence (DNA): TGCGCCACCTCCAGCGGGAGCGGGTACGGGCAGTACTTC. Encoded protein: CATSSGSGYGQYF.

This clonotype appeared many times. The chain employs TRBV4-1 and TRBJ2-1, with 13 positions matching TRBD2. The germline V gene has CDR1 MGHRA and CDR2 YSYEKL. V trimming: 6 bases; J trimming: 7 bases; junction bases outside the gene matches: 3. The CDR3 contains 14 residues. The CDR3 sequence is CASRGLAGTNEQFF. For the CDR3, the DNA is TGCGCCAGCAGGGGACTAGCGGGGACTAATGAGCAGTTCTTC.

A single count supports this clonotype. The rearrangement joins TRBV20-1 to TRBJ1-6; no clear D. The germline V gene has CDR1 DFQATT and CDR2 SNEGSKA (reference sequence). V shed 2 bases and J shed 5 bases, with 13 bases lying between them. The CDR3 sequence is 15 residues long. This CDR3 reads CSARHPGLDNSPLHF. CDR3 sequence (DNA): TGCAGTGCTAGACACCCAGGACTGGATAATTCACCCCTCCACTTT.

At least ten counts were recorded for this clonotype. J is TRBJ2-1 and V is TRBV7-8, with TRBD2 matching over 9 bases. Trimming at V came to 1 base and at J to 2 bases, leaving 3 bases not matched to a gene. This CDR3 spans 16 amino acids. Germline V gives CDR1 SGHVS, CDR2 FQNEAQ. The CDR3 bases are TGTGCCAGCAGCTTAGTTTCTAGCGGGGCCTACAATGAGCAGTTCTTC. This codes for CASSLVSSGAYNEQFF.

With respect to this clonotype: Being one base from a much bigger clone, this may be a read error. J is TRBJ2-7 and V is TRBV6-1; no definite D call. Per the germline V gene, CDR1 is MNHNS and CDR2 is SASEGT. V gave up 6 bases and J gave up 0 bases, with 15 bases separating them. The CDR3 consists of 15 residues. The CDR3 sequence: CASSHGLGSSYEQYF. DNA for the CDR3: TGTGCCAGCAGCCATGGCCTGGGAAGCTCCTACGAGCAGTACTTC.

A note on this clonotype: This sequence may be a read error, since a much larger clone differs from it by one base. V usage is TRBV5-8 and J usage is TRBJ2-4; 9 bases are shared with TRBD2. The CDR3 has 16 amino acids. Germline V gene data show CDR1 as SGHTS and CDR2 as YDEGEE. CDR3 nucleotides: TGCGCCAGCAGCTCTAGCGGGACTGGCCCGGCGTCCATTCAGTACTTC. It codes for CASSSSGTGPASIQYF.

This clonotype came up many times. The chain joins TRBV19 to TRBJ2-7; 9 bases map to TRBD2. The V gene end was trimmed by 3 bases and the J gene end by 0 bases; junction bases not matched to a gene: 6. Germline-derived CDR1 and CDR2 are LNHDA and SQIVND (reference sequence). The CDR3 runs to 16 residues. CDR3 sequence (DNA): TGTGCCAGTAGTATTTCGGGCGGGAGGGCCTCCTACGAGCAGTACTTC. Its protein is CASSISGGRASYEQYF.